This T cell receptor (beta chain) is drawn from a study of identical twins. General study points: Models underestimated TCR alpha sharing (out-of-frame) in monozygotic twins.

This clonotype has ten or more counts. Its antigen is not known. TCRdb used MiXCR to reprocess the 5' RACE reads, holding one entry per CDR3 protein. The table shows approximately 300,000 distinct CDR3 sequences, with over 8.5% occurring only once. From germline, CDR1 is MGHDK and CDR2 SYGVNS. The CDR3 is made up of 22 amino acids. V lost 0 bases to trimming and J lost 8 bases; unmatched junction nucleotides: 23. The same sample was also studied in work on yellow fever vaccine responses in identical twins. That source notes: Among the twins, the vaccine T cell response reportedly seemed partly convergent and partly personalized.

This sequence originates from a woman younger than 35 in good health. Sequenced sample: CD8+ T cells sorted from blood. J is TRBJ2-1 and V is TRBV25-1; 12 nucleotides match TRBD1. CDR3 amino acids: CASSEYYTSPSIWDRGHYEQFF. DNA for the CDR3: TGTGCCAGCAGTGAATATTACACCTCCCCTAGTATCTGGGACAGGGGGCACTATGAGCAGTTCTTC.